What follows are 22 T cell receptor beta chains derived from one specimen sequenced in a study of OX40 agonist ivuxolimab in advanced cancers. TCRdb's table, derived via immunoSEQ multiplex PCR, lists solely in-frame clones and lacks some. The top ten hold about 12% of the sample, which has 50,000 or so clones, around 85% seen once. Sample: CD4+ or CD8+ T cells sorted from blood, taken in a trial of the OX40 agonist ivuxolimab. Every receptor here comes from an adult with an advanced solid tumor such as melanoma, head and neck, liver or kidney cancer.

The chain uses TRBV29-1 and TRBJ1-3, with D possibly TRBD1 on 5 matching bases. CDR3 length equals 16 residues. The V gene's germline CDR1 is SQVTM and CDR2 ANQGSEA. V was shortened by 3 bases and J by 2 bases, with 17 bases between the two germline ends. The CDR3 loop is CSVEGTTMTTGNTIYF. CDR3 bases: TGCAGCGTTGAGGGGACGACCATGACAACTGGAAACACCATATATTTT.

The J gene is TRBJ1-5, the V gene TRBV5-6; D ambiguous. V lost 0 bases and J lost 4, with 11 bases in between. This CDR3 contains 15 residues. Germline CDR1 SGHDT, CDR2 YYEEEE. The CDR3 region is CASSLGRPKNQPQHF. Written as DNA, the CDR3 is TGTGCCAGCAGCTTGGGAAGACCCAAAAATCAGCCCCAGCATTTT.

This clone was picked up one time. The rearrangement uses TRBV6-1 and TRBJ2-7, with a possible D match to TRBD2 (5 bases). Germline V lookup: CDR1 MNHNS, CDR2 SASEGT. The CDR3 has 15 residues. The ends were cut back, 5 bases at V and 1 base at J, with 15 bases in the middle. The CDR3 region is CASSQEEAASYEQYF. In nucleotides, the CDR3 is TGTGCCAGCAGTCAGGAGGAGGCAGCTTCCTACGAGCAGTACTTC.

The CDR3 region is CAITQGVGVNTEAFF. In DNA form, the CDR3 reads TGTGCCATCACACAGGGCGTAGGGGTCAACACTGAAGCTTTCTTT. V usage is TRBV10-3 and J usage is TRBJ1-1; TRBD1 might be the D (6 bases). The CDR3 runs 15 residues. Germline V lookup: CDR1 ENHRY, CDR2 SYGVKD. Trimming removed 7 bases at V and 2 bases at J, with 17 bases between.

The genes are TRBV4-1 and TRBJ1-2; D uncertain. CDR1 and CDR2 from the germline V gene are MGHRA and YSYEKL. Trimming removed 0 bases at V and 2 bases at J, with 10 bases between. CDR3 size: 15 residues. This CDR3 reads CASSQDLQDNYGYTF. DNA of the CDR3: TGCGCCAGCAGCCAAGATCTTCAGGACAACTATGGCTACACCTTC.

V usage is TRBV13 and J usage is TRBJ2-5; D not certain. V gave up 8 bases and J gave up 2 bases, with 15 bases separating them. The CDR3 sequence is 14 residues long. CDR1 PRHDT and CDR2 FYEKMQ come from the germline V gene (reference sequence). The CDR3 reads CASLLESDQETQYF. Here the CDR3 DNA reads TGTGCCAGCCTCCTCGAGAGTGATCAAGAGACCCAGTACTTC.

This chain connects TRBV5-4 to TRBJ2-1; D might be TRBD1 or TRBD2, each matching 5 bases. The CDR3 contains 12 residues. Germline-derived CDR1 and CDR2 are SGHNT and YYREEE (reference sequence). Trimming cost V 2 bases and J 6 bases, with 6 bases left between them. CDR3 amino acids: CASSFGGNEQFF. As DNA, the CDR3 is TGTGCCAGCAGCTTTGGGGGCAATGAGCAGTTCTTC.

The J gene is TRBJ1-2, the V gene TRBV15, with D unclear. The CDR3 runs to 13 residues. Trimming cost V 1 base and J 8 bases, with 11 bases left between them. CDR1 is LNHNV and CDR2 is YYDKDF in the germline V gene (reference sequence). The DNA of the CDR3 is TGTGCCACCAGCAGAGGAGATGCGGTGGGCTACACCTTC. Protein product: CATSRGDAVGYTF. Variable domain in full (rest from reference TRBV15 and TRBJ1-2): DAMVIQNPRYQVTQFGKPVTLSCSQTLNHNVMYWYQQKSSQAPKLLFHYYDKDFNNEADTPDNFQSRRPNTSFCFLDIRSPGLGDTAMYLCATSRGDAVGYTFGSGTRLTVV.

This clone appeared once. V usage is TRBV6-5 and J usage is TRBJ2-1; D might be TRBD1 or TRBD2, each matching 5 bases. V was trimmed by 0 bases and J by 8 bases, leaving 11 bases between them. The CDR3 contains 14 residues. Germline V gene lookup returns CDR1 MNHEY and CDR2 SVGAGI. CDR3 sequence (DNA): TGTGCCAGCAGTTACTCGATGAGGGGCTATGAGCAGTTCTTC. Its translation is CASSYSMRGYEQFF.

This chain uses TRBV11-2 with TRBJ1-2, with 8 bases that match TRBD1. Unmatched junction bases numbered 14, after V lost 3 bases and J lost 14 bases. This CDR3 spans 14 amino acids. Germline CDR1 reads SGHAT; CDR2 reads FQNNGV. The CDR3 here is CASSFPPGQGPCTF. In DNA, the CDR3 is TGTGCCAGCAGCTTCCCCCCCGGACAGGGACCTTGTACCTTC.

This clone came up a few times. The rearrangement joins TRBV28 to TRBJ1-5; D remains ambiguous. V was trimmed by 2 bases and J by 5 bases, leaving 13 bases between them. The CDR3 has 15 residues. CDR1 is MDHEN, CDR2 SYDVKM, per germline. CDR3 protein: CASSLRLGEYQPQHF. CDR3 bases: TGTGCCAGCAGTTTACGGTTGGGAGAGTATCAGCCCCAGCATTTT.

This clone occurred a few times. The CDR3 region is CASRMNGYTF. In DNA form, the CDR3 reads TGTGCCAGCAGGATGAATGGCTACACCTTC. The chain carries TRBV28 and TRBJ1-2; D gene uncertain. Deletions cut 6 bases from V and 6 bases from J, with 5 bases between. Per the germline V gene, CDR1 is MDHEN and CDR2 is SYDVKM. CDR3 size: 10 residues.

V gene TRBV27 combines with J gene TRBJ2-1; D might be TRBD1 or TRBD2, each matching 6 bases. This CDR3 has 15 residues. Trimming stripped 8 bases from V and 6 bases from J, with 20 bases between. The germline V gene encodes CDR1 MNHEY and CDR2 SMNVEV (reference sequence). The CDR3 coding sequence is TGTGCCAGCGCAGTGGGGGGCCGGAATACCAATGAGCAGTTCTTC. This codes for CASAVGGRNTNEQFF.

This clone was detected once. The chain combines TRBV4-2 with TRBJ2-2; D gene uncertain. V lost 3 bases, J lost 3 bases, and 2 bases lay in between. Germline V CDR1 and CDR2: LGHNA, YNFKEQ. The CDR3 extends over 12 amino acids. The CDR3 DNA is TGTGCCAGCAGCCACTACACCGGGGAGCTGTTTTTT. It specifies CASSHYTGELFF.

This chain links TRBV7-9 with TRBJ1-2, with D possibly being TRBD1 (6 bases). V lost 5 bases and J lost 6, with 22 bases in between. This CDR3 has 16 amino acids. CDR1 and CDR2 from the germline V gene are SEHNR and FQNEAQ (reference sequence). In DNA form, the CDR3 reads TGTGCCAGCAGCGATCTTGGGCTCGACAGGAGCGATGGCTACACCTTC. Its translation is CASSDLGLDRSDGYTF.

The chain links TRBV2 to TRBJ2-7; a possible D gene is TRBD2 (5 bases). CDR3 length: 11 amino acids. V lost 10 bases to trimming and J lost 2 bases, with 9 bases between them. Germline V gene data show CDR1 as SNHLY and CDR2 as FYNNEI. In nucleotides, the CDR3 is TGTGCCACCCCCGGGGCCTACGAGCAGTACTTC. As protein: CATPGAYEQYF.

Here the CDR3 reads CASAMGGGRRQETQYF. In nucleotides, the CDR3 is TGTGCTAGTGCCATGGGGGGAGGTAGGCGCCAAGAGACCCAGTACTTC. This rearrangement joins TRBV12-5 to TRBJ2-5; perhaps TRBD2 as D (6 bases). Trimming removed 7 bases from V and 1 base from J, with 19 bases in between. The length of the CDR3 is 16 residues. Germline V gives CDR1 LGHNT, CDR2 FRNRAP.

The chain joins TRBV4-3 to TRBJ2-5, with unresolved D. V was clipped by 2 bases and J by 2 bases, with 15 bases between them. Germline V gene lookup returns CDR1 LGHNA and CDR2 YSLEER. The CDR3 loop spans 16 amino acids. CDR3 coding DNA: TGCGCCAGCAGCCAATACGGGTCGCTAGGTCAAGAGACCCAGTACTTC. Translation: CASSQYGSLGQETQYF.

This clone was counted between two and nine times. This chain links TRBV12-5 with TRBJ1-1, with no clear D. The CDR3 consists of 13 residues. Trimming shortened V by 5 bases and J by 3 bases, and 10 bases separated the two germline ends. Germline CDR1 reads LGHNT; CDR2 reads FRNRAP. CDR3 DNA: TGTGCTAGTGGTGAAACTAGGGACACTGAAGCTTTCTTT. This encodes CASGETRDTEAFF.

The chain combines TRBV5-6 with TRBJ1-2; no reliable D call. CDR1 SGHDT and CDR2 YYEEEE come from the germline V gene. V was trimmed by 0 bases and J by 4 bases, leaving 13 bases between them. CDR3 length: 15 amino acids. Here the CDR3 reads CASSLGGSVSYGYTF. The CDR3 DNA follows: TGTGCCAGCAGCTTGGGAGGGTCTGTTAGCTATGGCTACACCTTC.

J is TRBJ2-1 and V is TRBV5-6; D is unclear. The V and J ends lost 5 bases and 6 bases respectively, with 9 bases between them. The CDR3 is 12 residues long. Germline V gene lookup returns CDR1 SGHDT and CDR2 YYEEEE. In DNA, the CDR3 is TGTGCCAGCAGGGCAAGGCCCAATGAGCAGTTCTTC. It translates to CASRARPNEQFF.

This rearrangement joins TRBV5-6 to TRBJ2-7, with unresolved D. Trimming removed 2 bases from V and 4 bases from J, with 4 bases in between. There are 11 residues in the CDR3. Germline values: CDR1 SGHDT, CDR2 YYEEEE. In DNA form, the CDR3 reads TGTGCCAGCAGCTTAGAATACGAGCAGTACTTC. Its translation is CASSLEYEQYF.